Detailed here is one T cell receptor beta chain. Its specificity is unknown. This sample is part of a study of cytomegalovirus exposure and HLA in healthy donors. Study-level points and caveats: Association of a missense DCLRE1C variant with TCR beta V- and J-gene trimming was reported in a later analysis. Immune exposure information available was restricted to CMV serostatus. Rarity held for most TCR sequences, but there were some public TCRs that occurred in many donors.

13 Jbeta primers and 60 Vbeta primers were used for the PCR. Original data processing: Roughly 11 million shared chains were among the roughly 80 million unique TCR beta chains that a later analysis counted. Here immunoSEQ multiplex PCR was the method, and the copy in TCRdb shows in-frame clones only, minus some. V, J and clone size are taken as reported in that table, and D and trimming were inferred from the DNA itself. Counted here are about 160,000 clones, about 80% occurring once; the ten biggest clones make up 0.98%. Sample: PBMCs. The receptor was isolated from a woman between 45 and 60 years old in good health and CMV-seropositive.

The CDR3 region is CASTPLYGYTF. CDR3 bases: TGTGCCAGCACCCCCCTGTATGGCTACACCTTC. J is TRBJ1-2 and V is TRBV28; D ambiguous. CDR1 and CDR2 (germline): MDHEN, SYDVKM. Trimming pared 7 bases from V and 5 bases from J, leaving 8 bases between. This CDR3 comprises 11 residues.